This entry features one T cell receptor beta chain sequence. The sample is drawn from a study of T-cell reconstitution after alpha-beta-depleted transplantation in children. J was trimmed by 5 bases and V by 2 bases; bases with no gene match: 8. The CDR3 runs to 15 residues. A library of TCRbeta sequences, prepared with unique molecular identifiers, was generated. TCRdb re-analysed the PCR reads in MiXCR, keeping a single row per CDR3 protein. The sample yields hundreds of thousands of distinct CDR3 sequences, about 30% seen once. The J gene is TRBJ2-5, the V gene TRBV12-3 or TRBV12-4; 7 nucleotides align to TRBD1. This specimen was PBMCs from the stem cell graft donor, taken from the stem cell graft. This TCR came from a human donor who donated a stem cell graft to a child with aplastic anemia. The CDR3 sequence is CASSLYVRGSETQYF. DNA for the CDR3: TGTGCCAGCAGTTTATACGTCAGGGGGTCCGAGACCCAGTACTTC.